These T cell receptor beta chains were read from a single sample in a study of response to subunit inactivated influenza vaccine. A single record per CDR3 protein comes from TCRdb applying MiXCR to the RT-PCR reads. The sample carries about 800,000 distinct CDR3 sequences, around 20% recorded once. The starting material was PBMCs from blood, obtained approximately 5 days after vaccination. These TCRs come from a man aged 45-65 years who received an inactivated influenza vaccine. The CDR3 runs from the conserved cysteine through the conserved F or W. The D gene is left open where the match is weak. Only some rows state a clone size, as once, few, many or a class for expanded clones.

V	D	size	J	CDR3	DNA
TRBV7-2	NA	NA	TRBJ2-7	CASSFPGGDPTYEQYF	TGTGCCAGCAGCTTCCCCGGCGGGGACCCTACCTACGAGCAGTACTTC
TRBV25-1	TRBD1	few	TRBJ2-7	CASAETGLNSYEQYF	TGTGCCAGCGCGGAGACAGGGCTGAACTCCTACGAGCAGTACTTC
TRBV27	TRBD2	NA	TRBJ2-7	CASSLDGGADEQYF	TGTGCCAGCAGTTTAGACGGGGGGGCCGACGAGCAGTACTTC
TRBV3-1	TRBD1	NA	TRBJ2-7	CASSHVAGTGHYEQYF	TGTGCCAGCAGCCATGTTGCCGGGACAGGGCACTACGAGCAGTACTTC
TRBV3-1	TRBD2	NA	TRBJ2-7	CASSDTTSGEQYF	TGTGCCAGCAGTGACACTACTAGCGGCGAGCAGTACTTC
TRBV3-1	TRBD1	many	TRBJ1-1	CASSLQPGQGSTEAFF	TGTGCCAGCAGCCTCCAACCGGGACAGGGGAGCACTGAAGCTTTCTTT
TRBV7-9	NA	few	TRBJ2-7	CASSQRSGEQYF	TGTGCCAGCAGTCAGAGGAGCGGCGAGCAGTACTTC
TRBV7-2	TRBD2	many	TRBJ2-1	CASSPEAGGRFDEQFF	TGTGCCAGCAGCCCAGAGGCGGGGGGGCGCTTCGATGAGCAGTTCTTC
TRBV6-2/TRBV6-3	TRBD2	few	TRBJ2-3	CAVSSGVDRDTQYF	TGTGCCGTGTCTAGCGGGGTCGATAGAGATACGCAGTATTTT
TRBV27	TRBD2	many	TRBJ2-3	CASSRRGGADTQYF	TGTGCCAGCAGTCGGCGGGGAGGGGCAGATACGCAGTATTTT
TRBV12-3/TRBV12-4	NA	NA	TRBJ2-3	CASSDRGGSTDTQYF	TGTGCCAGCAGCGATAGGGGGGGTAGCACAGATACGCAGTATTTT
TRBV2	NA	few	TRBJ1-6	CASSGPGSLASYNSPLHF	TGTGCCAGCAGTGGCCCCGGCAGCCTGGCTTCCTATAATTCACCCCTCCACTTT
TRBV4-1	NA	NA	TRBJ2-5	CASSQDIPSAQYF	TGCGCCAGCAGCCAAGATATCCCATCGGCCCAGTACTTC
TRBV11-1	NA	NA	TRBJ2-1	CASSLSAEPSYNEQFF	TGTGCCAGCAGCTTATCGGCGGAACCATCCTACAATGAGCAGTTCTTC
TRBV5-5	TRBD1	NA	TRBJ1-1	CASSVTGAMNTEAFF	TGTGCCAGCAGCGTAACAGGGGCCATGAACACTGAAGCTTTCTTT
TRBV10-3	TRBD1	few	TRBJ2-4	CAISEQGELAKNIQYF	TGTGCCATCAGTGAACAGGGGGAGCTAGCCAAAAACATTCAGTACTTC
TRBV10-3	NA	many	TRBJ1-2	CAISDLGTAYGYTF	TGTGCCATCAGTGATTTAGGGACGGCCTATGGCTACACCTTC
TRBV5-1	TRBD2	NA	TRBJ2-7	CASSGLAGGRGNEQYF	TGCGCCAGCAGCGGCCTAGCGGGGGGGCGCGGGAACGAGCAGTACTTC
TRBV20-1	NA	NA	TRBJ2-5	CSATEQGLGETQYF	TGCAGTGCTACAGAACAGGGTCTGGGGGAGACCCAGTACTTC
TRBV7-2	TRBD1	few	TRBJ2-5	CASSKTGGRETQYF	TGTGCCAGCAGCAAGACAGGGGGCAGGGAGACCCAGTACTTC
TRBV20-1	TRBD1	NA	TRBJ2-1	CSARSDRGPPSEQFF	TGCAGTGCTAGATCAGACAGGGGCCCCCCATCCGAGCAGTTCTTC
TRBV6-1	TRBD2	many	TRBJ2-1	CASSLSGLAYNEQFF	TGTGCCAGCTCCCTTTCGGGACTAGCTTACAATGAGCAGTTCTTC
TRBV20-1	NA	NA	TRBJ2-7	CSAIGRGRSPYEQYF	TGCAGTGCTATAGGCCGGGGCAGGTCCCCCTACGAGCAGTACTTC
TRBV29-1	TRBD2	few	TRBJ2-7	CSVDPGGGSGGSSYEQYF	TGCAGCGTCGACCCCGGAGGGGGAAGCGGGGGGTCCTCCTACGAGCAGTACTTC